This T cell receptor beta chain was recovered during a study of CD8 T cells in ankylosing spondylitis. The table lists this clonotype with many counts. Its matching antigen is unknown. General study results and limits: The clones that were linked to disease were reported to be significantly enriched in matched synovial fluid samples from ankylosing spondylitis patients. Past research had described some motif variants in reactive arthritis synovial fluid and blood. Seven or eight highly homologous variants made up a TCR beta motif, and this motif appeared characteristic of ankylosing spondylitis blood.

Quantitative 5'-RACE was performed with molecular barcodes, and it yielded the TCR beta libraries. TCRdb re-analysed the 5' RACE reads in MiXCR, keeping a single row per CDR3 protein. This table has about 92,000 distinct CDR3 sequences, about 9% appearing once. The source is a male donor with ankylosing spondylitis or in good health (not recorded which). Sequenced material: blood, either unsorted or a sorted T cell fraction (not recorded which).

CDR3 bases: TGCAGCGTTGAGTTTGTTGAGGGGGCAGGGGAGACCCAGTACTTC. Translating it yields CSVEFVEGAGETQYF. V usage is TRBV29-1 and J usage is TRBJ2-5; the match to TRBD1 covers 7 bases. Germline V lookup: CDR1 SQVTM, CDR2 ANQGSEA. Trimming took 3 bases from V and 5 from J; bases not matched to a gene: 12. This CDR3 is 15 amino acids long.